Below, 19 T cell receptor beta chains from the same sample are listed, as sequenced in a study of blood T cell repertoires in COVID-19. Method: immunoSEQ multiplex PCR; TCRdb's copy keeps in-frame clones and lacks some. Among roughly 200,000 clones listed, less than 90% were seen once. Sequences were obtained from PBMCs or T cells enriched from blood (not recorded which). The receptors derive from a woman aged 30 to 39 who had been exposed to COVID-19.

The CDR3 loop reads CASLRQGGDGYTF. Here the CDR3 DNA reads TGTGCCAGTCTTCGACAGGGTGGAGATGGCTACACCTTC. The chain joins TRBV28 to TRBJ1-2; 7 bases match TRBD1. J gave up 6 bases and V 9 bases, and 10 bases lay outside the gene matches. Per the germline V gene, CDR1 is MDHEN and CDR2 is SYDVKM. The CDR3 is 13 residues long.

Here the CDR3 reads CASILWGQGAPGSNQPQHF. CDR3 coding DNA: TGTGCCAGCATCCTGTGGGGACAGGGGGCACCGGGGAGCAATCAGCCCCAGCATTTT. The chain carries TRBV7-3 and TRBJ1-5; TRBD1 matches 12 bases. Trimming removed 7 bases from V and 1 base from J; junction bases left unmatched: 14. CDR3 length: 19 residues. Germline CDR1 SGHTA, CDR2 FQGTGA.

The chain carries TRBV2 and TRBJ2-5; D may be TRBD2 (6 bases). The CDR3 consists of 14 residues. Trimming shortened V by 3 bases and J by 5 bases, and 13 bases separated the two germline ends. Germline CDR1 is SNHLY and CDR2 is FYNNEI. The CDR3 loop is CASSDWGVGETQYF. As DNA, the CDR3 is TGTGCCAGCAGTGATTGGGGGGTTGGGGAGACCCAGTACTTC.

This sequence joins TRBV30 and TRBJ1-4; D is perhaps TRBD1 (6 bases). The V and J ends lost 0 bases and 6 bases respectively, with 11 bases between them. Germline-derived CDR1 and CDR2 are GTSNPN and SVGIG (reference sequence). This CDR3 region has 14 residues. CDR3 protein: CAWSVGTSYEKLFF. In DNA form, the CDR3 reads TGTGCCTGGAGTGTAGGGACATCCTATGAAAAACTGTTTTTT.

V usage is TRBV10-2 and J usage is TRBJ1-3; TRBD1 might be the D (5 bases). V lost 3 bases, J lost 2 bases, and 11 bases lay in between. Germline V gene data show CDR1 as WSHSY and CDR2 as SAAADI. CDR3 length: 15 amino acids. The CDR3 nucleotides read TGCGCCAGCAGTGAAGGGGATTTGCCTGGAAACACCATATATTTT. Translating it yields CASSEGDLPGNTIYF.

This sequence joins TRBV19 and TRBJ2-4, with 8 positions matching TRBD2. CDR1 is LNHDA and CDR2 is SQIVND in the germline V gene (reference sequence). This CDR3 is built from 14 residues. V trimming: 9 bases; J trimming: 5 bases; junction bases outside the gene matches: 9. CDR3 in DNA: TGTGCCAGCTCTCGGGGGGGCCTTGAAAACATTCAGTACTTC. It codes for CASSRGGLENIQYF.

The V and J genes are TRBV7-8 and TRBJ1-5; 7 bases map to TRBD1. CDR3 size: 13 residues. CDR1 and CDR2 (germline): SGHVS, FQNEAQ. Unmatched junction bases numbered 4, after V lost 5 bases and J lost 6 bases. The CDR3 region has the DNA TGTGCCAGCAGCCGACAGGGTAGTCAGCCCCAGCATTTT. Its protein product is CASSRQGSQPQHF.

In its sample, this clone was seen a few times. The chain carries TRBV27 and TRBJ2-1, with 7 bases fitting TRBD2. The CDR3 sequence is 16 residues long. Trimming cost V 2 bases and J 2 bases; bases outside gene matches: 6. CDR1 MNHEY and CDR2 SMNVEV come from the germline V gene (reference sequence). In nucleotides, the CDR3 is TGTGCCAGCAGTTTAGGTGCGGGGGTCCCCTACAATGAGCAGTTCTTC. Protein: CASSLGAGVPYNEQFF.

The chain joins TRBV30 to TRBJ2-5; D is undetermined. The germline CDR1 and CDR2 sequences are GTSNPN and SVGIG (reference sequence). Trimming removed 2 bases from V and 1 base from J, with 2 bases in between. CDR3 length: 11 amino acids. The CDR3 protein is CAWSRQETQYF. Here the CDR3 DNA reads TGTGCCTGGAGTCGCCAAGAGACCCAGTACTTC.

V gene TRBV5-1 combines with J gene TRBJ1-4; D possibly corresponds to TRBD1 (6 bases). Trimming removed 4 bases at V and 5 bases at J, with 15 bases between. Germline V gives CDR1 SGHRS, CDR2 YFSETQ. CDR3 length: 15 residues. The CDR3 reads CASSLTTGHNEKLFF. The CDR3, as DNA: TGCGCCAGCAGCCTTACTACAGGGCACAATGAAAAACTGTTTTTT.

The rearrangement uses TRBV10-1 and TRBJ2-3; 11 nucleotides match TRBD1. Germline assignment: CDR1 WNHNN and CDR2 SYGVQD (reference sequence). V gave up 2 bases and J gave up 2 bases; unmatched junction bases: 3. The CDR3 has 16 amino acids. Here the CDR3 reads CASSEPGQGVTDTQYF. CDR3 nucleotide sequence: TGCGCCAGCAGTGAGCCGGGACAGGGGGTCACAGATACGCAGTATTTT.

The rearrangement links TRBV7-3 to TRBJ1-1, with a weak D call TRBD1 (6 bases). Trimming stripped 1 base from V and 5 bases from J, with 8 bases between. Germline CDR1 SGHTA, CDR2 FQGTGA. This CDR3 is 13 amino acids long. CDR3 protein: CASSLMGTTEAFF. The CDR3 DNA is TGTGCCAGCAGCTTAATGGGGACAACTGAAGCTTTCTTT.

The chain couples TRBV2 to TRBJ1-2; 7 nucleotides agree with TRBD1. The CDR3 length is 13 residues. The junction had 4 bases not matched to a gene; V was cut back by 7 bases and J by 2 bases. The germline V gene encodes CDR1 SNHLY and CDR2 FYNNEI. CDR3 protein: CASIRQGNYGYTF. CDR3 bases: TGTGCCAGCATACGACAGGGAAACTATGGCTACACCTTC.

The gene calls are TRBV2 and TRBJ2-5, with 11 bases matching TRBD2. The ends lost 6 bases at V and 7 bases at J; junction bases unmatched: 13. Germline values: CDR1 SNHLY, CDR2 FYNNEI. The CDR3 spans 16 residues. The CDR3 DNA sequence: TGTGCCAGCAGCCCGGACACGACTAGCGGGGAGGGGACCCAGTACTTC. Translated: CASSPDTTSGEGTQYF.

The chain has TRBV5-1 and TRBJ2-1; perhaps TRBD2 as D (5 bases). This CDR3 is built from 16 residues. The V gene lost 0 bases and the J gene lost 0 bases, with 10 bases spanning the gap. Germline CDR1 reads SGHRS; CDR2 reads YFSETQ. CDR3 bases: TGCGCCAGCAGCTTGGATGCCCGGGGCTCCTACAATGAGCAGTTCTTC. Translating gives CASSLDARGSYNEQFF.

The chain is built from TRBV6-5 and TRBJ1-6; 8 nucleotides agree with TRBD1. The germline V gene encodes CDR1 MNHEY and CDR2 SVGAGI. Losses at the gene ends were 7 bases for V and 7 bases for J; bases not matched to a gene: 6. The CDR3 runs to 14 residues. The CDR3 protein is CASMAGGINSPLHF. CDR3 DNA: TGTGCCAGCATGGCAGGGGGCATCAATTCACCCCTCCACTTT.

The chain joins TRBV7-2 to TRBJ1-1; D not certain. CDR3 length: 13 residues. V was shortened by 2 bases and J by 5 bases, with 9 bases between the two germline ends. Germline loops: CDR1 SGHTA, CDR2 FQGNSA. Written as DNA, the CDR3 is TGTGCCAGCAGCTTACGGGAGAGGACTGAAGCTTTCTTT. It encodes CASSLRERTEAFF.

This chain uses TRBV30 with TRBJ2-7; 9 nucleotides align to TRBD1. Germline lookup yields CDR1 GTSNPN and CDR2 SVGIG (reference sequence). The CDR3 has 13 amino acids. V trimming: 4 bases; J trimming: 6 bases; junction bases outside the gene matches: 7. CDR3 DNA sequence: TGTGCCTGGAAATTACAGGGGGCCAGCGAGCAGTACTTC. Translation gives CAWKLQGASEQYF.

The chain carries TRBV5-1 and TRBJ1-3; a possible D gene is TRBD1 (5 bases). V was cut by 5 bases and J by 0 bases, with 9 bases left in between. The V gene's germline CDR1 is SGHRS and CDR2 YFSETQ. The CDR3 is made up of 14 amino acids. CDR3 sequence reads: CASSSDNSGNTIYF. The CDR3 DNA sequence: TGCGCCAGCAGTTCGGACAACTCTGGAAACACCATATATTTT. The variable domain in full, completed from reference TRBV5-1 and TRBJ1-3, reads KAGVTQTPRYLIKTRGQQVTLSCSPISGHRSVSWYQQTPGQGLQFLFEYFSETQRNKGNFPGRFSGRQFSNSRSEMNVSTLELGDSALYLCASSSDNSGNTIYFGEGSWLTVV.